The TCR beta chain under discussion was sequenced for a study of blood T cell repertoires in COVID-19 (dated by TCRdb to about 2020). For context, the study as a whole: The collaborator samples originated in the United States, Italy and Spain and spanned the acute and convalescent phases of COVID-19. HLA class I and class II types, where available, came from metadata supplied by the sample provider rather than from assay-based typing. The sample metadata nearly always contained a de-identified subject ID, COVID-19 status, age in years and sex. Subjects who had been exposed to COVID-19, were actively infected with it, or had recovered from it provided the deeply sampled blood TCRbeta repertoires that made up the dataset. The material from the prospective study consisted of cDNA or gDNA derived from T cells, B-cell-depleted T cells, or PBMCs. The repertoires were made available in a free public database intended to serve as a resource for research on the immune response to SARS-CoV-2. Samples came from the ongoing ImmuneRACE study (first 160 participants) plus 1,254 subjects from 6 global collaborators. Overall study results and their limits: Clinical and demographic metadata were provided uncurated, with the amount varying by source and participant.

The collaborating institutions used their own protocols to collect whole blood in K2EDTA tubes. For TCRbeta analysis, collaborators shipped samples in one of three forms: frozen whole blood, isolated PBMCs, or DNA extracted from either of those sample types. Remarks on this clone: Its cognate antigen has yet to be identified. Base qualities are missing; no much larger clone stands one base away.

The immunoSEQ Assay, a bias-controlled multiplex PCR, was used to amplify TCRbeta CDR3 regions from genomic DNA. In the source study's methods: Within the assay, amplification of reference gene primers was used to estimate how many nucleated cells each sample contained. Sequence reads were collapsed and filtered to measure the absolute abundance of every unique TCRbeta CDR3 rearrangement. For each sample, productive Simpson clonality was calculated by taking the square root of Simpson's diversity index across productive rearrangements. The clones in this table, taken by TCRdb from immuneACCESS, are in-frame only. Not every clone is retained; where verified, under half of the shortfall comes from an unresolved V gene, and the cause of the rest is unknown. That table supplies the V and J calls and clone size; D and trimming were determined from the DNA. The sample table shows 43,000 or so clones, and around nine tenths are seen once. The top ten hold around a sixth of the sample.

CDR1 and CDR2 (SGHTA, FQGTGA) derive from the germline V gene. The CDR3 has 14 amino acids, counting the end cysteine and phenylalanine. The only DNA kept is the CDR3, 42 bases in frame from the first base. The trim is 5 bases for V and 7 bases for J, with a gap of 15 bases between the germline ends. Recombination linked TRBV7-3 to TRBJ2-1, and possibly TRBD2, on 6 matching bases. The clonotype comes from a man between 60 and 70 years old with active or convalescent COVID-19. Specimen: peripheral blood. The CDR3 corresponds to CASSEWGDPNEQFF. The DNA sequence is TGTGCCAGCAGCGAATGGGGGGACCCGAATGAGCAGTTCTTC.